One sample yielded the 25 T cell receptor beta chains listed below, sequenced in a study of CD8 T cells in ankylosing spondylitis. Study-wide results and limits: One TCR beta motif, made up of roughly eight highly homologous variants, appeared characteristic of ankylosing spondylitis blood.

TCRdb passed the 5' RACE reads through MiXCR, listing each CDR3 protein once. The table lists some 840,000 distinct CDR3 sequences, around 11% of them singletons. The antigens of these receptors remain unknown. Sequencing was carried out using blood, either unsorted or a sorted T cell fraction (not recorded which). The receptors shown here come from a male donor with ankylosing spondylitis.

This clonotype was seen at least ten times. The CDR3 region has the DNA TGCGCCAGCAGCTTGGGGCAGAACGGGGACTACGAGCAGTACTTC. It translates to CASSLGQNGDYEQYF. This rearrangement joins TRBV5-1 to TRBJ2-7; TRBD2 is a possible D gene (5 bases). The CDR3 spans 15 residues. Per germline, CDR1 SGHRS and CDR2 YFSETQ. V lost 0 bases and J lost 3, with 13 bases in between.

The chain combines TRBV7-2 with TRBJ1-2, with a weak D call TRBD1 (5 bases). This CDR3 is built from 16 residues. V lost 2 bases and J lost 8, with 21 bases in between. Germline loops: CDR1 SGHTA, CDR2 FQGNSA. Written as DNA, the CDR3 is TGTGCCAGCAGCTTAATAACTACCGGGGACGGCCGCGGCTACACCTTC. Its protein is CASSLITTGDGRGYTF.

In its sample, this clonotype was seen many times. The J gene is TRBJ2-1, the V gene TRBV18, with 7 bases fitting TRBD2. The ends lost 2 bases at V and 1 base at J; junction bases unmatched: 11. The CDR3 covers 18 residues. The V gene's germline CDR1 is KGHSH and CDR2 LQKENI. CDR3 sequence reads: CASSPYTRGGASYNEQFF. In DNA form, the CDR3 reads TGTGCCAGCTCACCATATACGAGGGGAGGGGCGTCCTACAATGAGCAGTTCTTC.

The CDR3: CASSPLLAGGNEQFF. Written as DNA, the CDR3 is TGTGCCAGCTCACCACTACTAGCGGGAGGCAATGAGCAGTTCTTC. The genes are TRBV18 and TRBJ2-1; 12 bases map to TRBD2. The V gene's germline CDR1 is KGHSH and CDR2 LQKENI. The CDR3 consists of 15 residues. The J segment lost 6 bases and the V segment lost 1 base, leaving 1 base of the junction unmatched.

This clonotype was seen ten or more times. J is TRBJ2-3 and V is TRBV5-1; 8 bases map to TRBD1. Germline V gene data show CDR1 as SGHRS and CDR2 as YFSETQ. With V trimmed by 4 bases and J by 5 bases, 3 bases remained unmatched. CDR3 length: 13 amino acids. In nucleotides, the CDR3 is TGCGCCAGCAGCCTGACAGGGGAAGATACGCAGTATTTT. It encodes CASSLTGEDTQYF.

This clonotype was detected ten times or more. The J gene is TRBJ1-1, the V gene TRBV20-1; D gene ambiguous. This CDR3 contains 12 residues. V lost 1 base and J lost 2, with 5 bases in between. Germline assignment: CDR1 DFQATT and CDR2 SNEGSKA (reference sequence). The CDR3 loop is CSARVVNTEAFF. In DNA form, the CDR3 reads TGCAGTGCTAGAGTCGTTAACACTGAAGCTTTCTTT.

This clonotype was seen ten or more times. This chain connects TRBV7-6 to TRBJ2-7, with D perhaps matching TRBD1 (5 bases). The CDR3 loop spans 15 amino acids. The germline CDR1 and CDR2 sequences are SGHVS and FNYEAQ. V lost 3 bases and J lost 0, with 12 bases in between. The CDR3 DNA sequence: TGTGCCAGCAGCTTCTCCGGTAGGGGCTCCTACGAGCAGTACTTC. This translates into CASSFSGRGSYEQYF.

The V call is TRBV2, the J call TRBJ2-1; unclear D gene. In germline, CDR1 is SNHLY, CDR2 FYNNEI. V lost 2 bases to trimming and J lost 3 bases, with 11 bases between them. This CDR3 is built from 15 residues. DNA for the CDR3: TGTGCCAGCAGTGAACAGTTGGGATTCTACAATGAGCAGTTCTTC. Amino acid sequence: CASSEQLGFYNEQFF.

This chain connects TRBV7-2 to TRBJ2-7; possibly TRBD2 for D (5 bases). The CDR3 totals 16 residues. Germline values: CDR1 SGHTA, CDR2 FQGNSA. V was pared by 4 bases and J by 0 bases, with 16 bases between. Written as DNA, the CDR3 is TGTGCCAGCAGCTCCCAAGCGGCCTTTAGCTCCTACGAGCAGTACTTC. This sequence encodes CASSSQAAFSSYEQYF.

The chain carries TRBV6-2 or TRBV6-3 and TRBJ1-2, with 7 bases lining up with TRBD1. Trimming cost V 0 bases and J 3 bases; bases outside gene matches: 10. Germline CDR1 is MNHEY and CDR2 is SVGEGT. CDR3 size: 17 residues. The CDR3 reads CASSYSTRTGKDYGYTF. As DNA, the CDR3 is TGTGCCAGCAGTTACTCGACCCGGACAGGAAAGGACTATGGCTACACCTTC.

The chain is built from TRBV20-1 and TRBJ2-3; D is ambiguous. Germline lookup yields CDR1 DFQATT and CDR2 SNEGSKA (reference sequence). This CDR3 has 12 residues. V was cut by 4 bases and J by 2 bases, with 7 bases left in between. The CDR3 DNA is TGCAGTGCTAATGTTGACACAGATACGCAGTATTTT. Its protein product is CSANVDTDTQYF.

In this sample, this clonotype turned up a few times. This sequence joins TRBV4-2 and TRBJ2-6; no firm D call. V was pared by 4 bases and J by 4 bases, with 11 bases between. CDR1 is LGHNA and CDR2 is YNFKEQ in the germline V gene. The CDR3 is 15 residues long. The CDR3 DNA reads TGTGCCAGCAGCCCCGTGACTTCAGGGGCCAACGTCCTGACTTTC. Amino acids: CASSPVTSGANVLTF.

This clonotype turned up a few times. J is TRBJ2-2 and V is TRBV11-2; D is ambiguous. CDR1 is SGHAT and CDR2 is FQNNGV in the germline V gene. V dropped 6 bases and J dropped 11 bases, with 19 bases sitting between them. The CDR3 loop spans 14 amino acids. The CDR3 sequence: CASRSSDSVGELFF. DNA for the CDR3: TGTGCCAGCAGGTCATCCGACTCCGTGGGCGAGCTGTTTTTT.

This clonotype has ten or more counts. CDR3 sequence reads: CASSSGAQETQYF. In DNA, the CDR3 is TGTGCCAGCAGTTCGGGGGCTCAAGAGACCCAGTACTTC. The rearrangement uses TRBV12-3 or TRBV12-4 and TRBJ2-5; D may match TRBD1 or TRBD2 (6 bases each). Trimming removed 4 bases from V and 2 bases from J, with 8 bases in between. This CDR3 comprises 13 residues.

The CDR3 coding sequence is TGTGCCAGCAGCTTAGTTAGCCAAGCCCCAACTAATGGCTACACCTTC. This sequence encodes CASSLVSQAPTNGYTF. This sequence joins TRBV7-2 and TRBJ1-2; D is unclear. This CDR3 contains 16 residues. The ends were cut back, 1 base at V and 6 bases at J, with 18 bases in the middle. Germline assignment: CDR1 SGHTA and CDR2 FQGNSA.

This clonotype has a count of ten or more. This chain uses TRBV5-1 with TRBJ1-2, with D uncertain. Germline assignment: CDR1 SGHRS and CDR2 YFSETQ. V lost 4 bases and J lost 5, with 18 bases in between. The CDR3 runs to 15 residues. CDR3 nucleotides: TGCGCCAGCAGCGTAACTACGGATCTGGAATATGGCTACACCTTC. Its protein product is CASSVTTDLEYGYTF. The full variable domain, in which reference TRBV5-1 and TRBJ1-2 provide the parts outside the CDR3, is KAGVTQTPRYLIKTRGQQVTLSCSPISGHRSVSWYQQTPGQGLQFLFEYFSETQRNKGNFPGRFSGRQFSNSRSEMNVSTLELGDSALYLCASSVTTDLEYGYTFGSGTRLTVV.

The chain is built from TRBV20-1 and TRBJ2-1, with a weak D call TRBD2 (6 bases). The CDR3 sequence is 14 residues long. Trimming stripped 6 bases from V and 8 bases from J, with 20 bases between. Looked up from germline, CDR1 is DFQATT and CDR2 is SNEGSKA (reference sequence). The CDR3 is CSARDFMTGDEQFF. CDR3 DNA sequence: TGCAGTGCGAGGGACTTTATGACGGGCGATGAGCAGTTCTTC.

The chain couples TRBV28 to TRBJ2-3, with D maybe TRBD1 (5 bases). V lost 7 bases, J lost 5 bases, and 16 bases lay in between. The V gene's germline CDR1 is MDHEN and CDR2 SYDVKM. The CDR3 contains 14 residues. CDR3 coding DNA: TGTGCCAGCACCCAGGGTAGGGTTGAAGATACGCAGTATTTT. Translated: CASTQGRVEDTQYF. Looking up the rest from reference TRBV28 and TRBJ2-3 gives the full variable domain: DVKVTQSSRYLVKRTGEKVFLECVQDMDHENMFWYRQDPGLGLRLIYFSYDVKMKEKGDIPEGYSVSREKKERFSLILESASTNQTSMYLCASTQGRVEDTQYFGPGTRLTVL.

This clonotype turned up a few times. This sequence joins TRBV7-2 and TRBJ2-5; maybe TRBD2 (5 bases). Germline lookup yields CDR1 SGHTA and CDR2 FQGNSA. The length of the CDR3 is 14 residues. With 1 base removed from V and 7 bases from J, the gap between germline ends came to 13 bases. The CDR3 protein is CASSLVGVIGTQYF. DNA for the CDR3: TGTGCCAGCAGCTTAGTCGGGGTAATAGGGACCCAGTACTTC. Full variable domain (outside the CDR3, taken from reference TRBV7-2 and TRBJ2-5): GAGVSQSPSNKVTEKGKDVELRCDPISGHTALYWYRQSLGQGLEFLIYFQGNSAPDKSGLPSDRFSAERTGGSVSTLTIQRTQQEDSAVYLCASSLVGVIGTQYFGPGTRLLVL.

This clonotype was counted only a few times. The chain carries TRBV20-1 and TRBJ2-3; D gene ambiguous. This CDR3 contains 14 residues. Germline CDR1 DFQATT, CDR2 SNEGSKA (reference sequence). Trimming pared 2 bases from V and 0 bases from J, leaving 9 bases between. The CDR3 DNA is TGCAGTGCTAGACAGATTACTAGCACAGATACGCAGTATTTT. This sequence encodes CSARQITSTDTQYF.

The rearrangement uses TRBV7-9 and TRBJ2-5; D is uncertain. Germline values: CDR1 SEHNR, CDR2 FQNEAQ (reference sequence). The CDR3 extends over 15 amino acids. V lost 4 bases and J lost 1, with 13 bases in between. The CDR3 sequence is CASSSSPFGQETQYF. The CDR3 region has the DNA TGTGCCAGCAGCTCCAGCCCCTTCGGCCAAGAGACCCAGTACTTC.

This clonotype was observed a few times. The J gene is TRBJ1-2, the V gene TRBV5-6; 10 bases align to TRBD1. The CDR3 runs to 13 residues. Germline loops: CDR1 SGHDT, CDR2 YYEEEE. V lost 6 bases to trimming and J lost 8 bases; unmatched junction nucleotides: 7. The CDR3 protein is CASNRDRGIGYTF. CDR3 nucleotide sequence: TGTGCCAGCAACCGGGACAGGGGAATAGGCTACACCTTC.

The chain uses TRBV5-1 and TRBJ2-2, with D perhaps TRBD2 (5 bases). Germline CDR1 reads SGHRS; CDR2 reads YFSETQ. The CDR3 has 15 amino acids. V lost 3 bases and J lost 0, with 9 bases in between. The CDR3 reads CASSSSGPNTGELFF. CDR3 coding DNA: TGCGCCAGCAGCTCGAGCGGACCGAACACCGGGGAGCTGTTTTTT.

This clonotype was counted between two and nine times. The chain links TRBV14 to TRBJ2-7; TRBD2 is a possible D gene (5 bases). Germline V gene data show CDR1 as SGHDN and CDR2 as FVKESK. The CDR3 has 14 amino acids. V was clipped by 5 bases and J by 0 bases, with 11 bases between them. The CDR3 region has the DNA TGTGCCAGCAGCGCGGCGGGCGGCTCCTACGAGCAGTACTTC. Amino acids: CASSAAGGSYEQYF.

V gene TRBV7-2 combines with J gene TRBJ1-1, with 8 bases aligning to TRBD1. This CDR3 is built from 14 residues. Germline V gene sequence: CDR1 SGHTA, CDR2 FQGNSA. Unmatched junction bases numbered 7, after V lost 1 base and J lost 9 bases. CDR3 DNA sequence: TGTGCCAGCAGCTTAGGCGGGACAGGAGCTAAAGCTTTCTTT. It encodes CASSLGGTGAKAFF.